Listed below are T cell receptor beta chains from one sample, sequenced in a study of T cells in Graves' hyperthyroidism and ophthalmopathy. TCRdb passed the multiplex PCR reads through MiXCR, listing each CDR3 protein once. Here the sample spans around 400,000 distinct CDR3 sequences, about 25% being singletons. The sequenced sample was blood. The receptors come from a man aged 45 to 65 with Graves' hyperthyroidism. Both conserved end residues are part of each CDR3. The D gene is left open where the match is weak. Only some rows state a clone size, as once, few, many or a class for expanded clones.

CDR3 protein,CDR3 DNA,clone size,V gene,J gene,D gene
CASSKGGAYNEQFF,TGTGCCAGCTCTAAGGGGGGGGCCTACAATGAGCAGTTCTTC,.,TRBV3-1,TRBJ2-1,.
CASMISGQGYQPQHF,TGTGCCAGCATGATCTCGGGGCAGGGCTATCAGCCCCAGCATTTT,few,TRBV28,TRBJ1-5,.
CASSISGTGWEKLFF,TGTGCCAGCAGCATTTCCGGGACAGGGTGGGAAAAACTGTTTTTT,few,TRBV7-6,TRBJ1-4,TRBD1
CASSWTQGEQFF,TGTGCCAGCAGTTGGACTCAGGGGGAGCAGTTCTTC,many,TRBV12-3/TRBV12-4,TRBJ2-1,.
CATSDSRGQLDEQYF,TGTGCCACCAGTGATTCGAGGGGCCAGCTCGACGAGCAGTACTTC,few,TRBV24-1,TRBJ2-7,.
CASSNGGSNQPQHF,TGTGCCAGCAGTAACGGTGGCAGCAATCAGCCCCAGCATTTT,.,TRBV27,TRBJ1-5,.
CASAAGLDEQYF,TGTGCCAGCGCAGCGGGTTTGGACGAGCAGTACTTC,many,TRBV7-9,TRBJ2-7,.
CASTSTRDRGEETQYF,TGTGCCAGCACCTCTACCCGGGACAGGGGGGAAGAGACCCAGTACTTC,.,TRBV12-3/TRBV12-4,TRBJ2-5,TRBD1
CSARDRRFTDTQYF,TGCAGTGCTAGAGACCGCAGGTTCACAGATACGCAGTATTTT,.,TRBV20-1,TRBJ2-3,.
CASARGTAEETQYF,TGTGCCAGCGCCAGGGGGACAGCCGAAGAGACCCAGTACTTC,few,TRBV11-1,TRBJ2-5,TRBD1
CASSPRDRAGSSYEQYF,TGTGCCAGCAGCCCCAGGGATAGGGCGGGTTCCTCCTACGAGCAGTACTTC,many,TRBV7-2,TRBJ2-7,.
CATSRVRGMEQYF,TGTGCCACCAGCAGAGTCAGGGGAATGGAGCAGTACTTC,.,TRBV15,TRBJ2-7,.
CASGQDHRTPFF,TGTGCTAGTGGCCAAGACCACAGAACGCCGTTCTTC,few,TRBV12-5,TRBJ2-1,.
CASSLYATGEKLFF,TGCGCCAGCAGCTTGTATGCGACGGGGGAAAAACTGTTTTTT,.,TRBV5-1,TRBJ1-4,.
CASSRRRGYEQYF,TGTGCCAGCAGCCGCCGGAGGGGTTACGAGCAGTACTTC,many,TRBV27,TRBJ2-7,.
CASSLERQTFSGNTIYF,TGTGCCAGCAGCTTAGAGCGGCAGACCTTCTCTGGAAACACCATATATTTT,few,TRBV7-6,TRBJ1-3,.
CASSLNTGTNYGYTF,TGCGCCAGCAGCTTGAATACAGGGACTAACTATGGCTACACCTTC,.,TRBV5-1,TRBJ1-2,.
CASSTPSEGTDTQYF,TGTGCCAGCAGTACCCCTAGCGAAGGGACAGATACGCAGTATTTT,few,TRBV2,TRBJ2-3,.
CASSPPRSGTYGYTF,TGTGCCAGCTCACCACCACGATCAGGGACCTATGGCTACACCTTC,.,TRBV18,TRBJ1-2,.
CASSMNTEAFF,TGCGCCAGCAGCATGAACACTGAAGCTTTCTTT,many,TRBV5-1,TRBJ1-1,.
CASRPRAYEQYF,TGTGCCAGCAGGCCACGGGCCTACGAGCAGTACTTC,many,TRBV6-5,TRBJ2-7,.
CSAKDPTGANVLTF,TGCAGTGCTAAAGACCCCACCGGGGCCAACGTCCTGACTTTC,.,TRBV20-1,TRBJ2-6,.
CSARSARGLQETQYF,TGCAGTGCTAGGTCGGCCAGGGGACTCCAAGAGACCCAGTACTTC,.,TRBV20-1,TRBJ2-5,.
CASSPGWANVLTF,TGCGCCAGCAGCCCCGGATGGGCCAACGTCCTGACTTTC,.,TRBV4-1,TRBJ2-6,.
CSARGREPSYEQYF,TGCAGTGCTAGAGGAAGGGAGCCCTCCTACGAGCAGTACTTC,few,TRBV20-1,TRBJ2-7,.
CASTLYGVNEQFF,TGTGCCAGCACCTTATATGGGGTGAATGAGCAGTTCTTC,once,TRBV7-9,TRBJ2-1,.
CASSESGGNEQFF,TGCGCCAGCAGTGAGTCAGGGGGCAATGAGCAGTTCTTC,.,TRBV10-2,TRBJ2-1,.
CASTVSRSASGIDNEQFF,TGTGCCAGCACGGTCTCCCGATCCGCTTCCGGAATAGACAATGAGCAGTTCTTC,many,TRBV11-2,TRBJ2-1,.
CASSSDRVSEAFF,TGTGCCAGCAGCTCTGACAGGGTCTCTGAAGCTTTCTTT,many,TRBV6-1,TRBJ1-1,TRBD1